This passage covers 25 T cell receptor beta chains from one sample sequenced in a study of PD-1 blockade in mismatch repair-deficient tumors. Using immunoSEQ multiplex PCR, the repertoire was profiled, and TCRdb retains in-frame clones only, with some absent. The sample has around 33,000 clones; 80% are singletons. This specimen consisted of PBMCs, obtained 6 to 7 weeks after starting pembrolizumab. Every receptor here comes from an adult with mismatch repair-deficient cancer.

The chain recombines TRBV6-6 with TRBJ1-3; TRBD1 aligns across 8 bases. This CDR3 is 15 amino acids long. V shed 2 bases and J 2 bases; nucleotides not matched to a gene: 2. Looked up from germline, CDR1 is MNHNY and CDR2 is SVGAGI (reference sequence). The CDR3 DNA reads as TGTGCCAGCAGTTACATGACAGGGGCTGGAAACACCATATATTTT. Translated, it gives CASSYMTGAGNTIYF.

This clone came up a few times. CDR3 in DNA: TGCGCCAGCAGCTTCGGACAGGGCTTTGGCTACGAGCAGTACTTC. Amino acids: CASSFGQGFGYEQYF. This chain connects TRBV5-1 to TRBJ2-7; 8 bases agree with TRBD1. The CDR3 spans 15 residues. CDR1 SGHRS and CDR2 YFSETQ come from the germline V gene. After removal of 2 bases from V and 3 bases from J, the junction contained 7 bases not matched to a gene. The full variable domain, rest sourced from reference TRBV5-1 and TRBJ2-7, is KAGVTQTPRYLIKTRGQQVTLSCSPISGHRSVSWYQQTPGQGLQFLFEYFSETQRNKGNFPGRFSGRQFSNSRSEMNVSTLELGDSALYLCASSFGQGFGYEQYFGPGTRLTVT.

The genes are TRBV6-1 and TRBJ2-7; 8 positions agree with TRBD1. Looked up from germline, CDR1 is MNHNS and CDR2 is SASEGT. The CDR3 contains 14 residues. Trimming cost V 7 bases and J 2 bases; bases outside gene matches: 7. CDR3 loop: CASIPGQGPYEQYF. Written as DNA, the CDR3 is TGTGCCAGCATCCCCGGACAGGGCCCCTACGAGCAGTACTTC.

This clone was counted only a few times. The gene calls are TRBV30 and TRBJ1-2; D ambiguous. V lost 2 bases to trimming and J lost 4 bases, with 11 bases between them. The germline CDR1 and CDR2 sequences are GTSNPN and SVGIG (reference sequence). The CDR3 is 13 residues long. The CDR3: CAWSLGGGYGYTF. DNA of the CDR3: TGTGCCTGGAGTCTAGGAGGCGGCTATGGCTACACCTTC.

This rearrangement joins TRBV19 to TRBJ1-2, with TRBD1 matching over 8 bases. V shed 3 bases, J shed 0 bases, and the junction held 3 bases outside the gene matches. CDR1 is LNHDA and CDR2 is SQIVND in the germline V gene (reference sequence). This CDR3 has 15 amino acids. The CDR3 DNA sequence: TGTGCCAGTAGTATCAAGACAGGGGCTAACTATGGCTACACCTTC. It yields the protein CASSIKTGANYGYTF.

CDR3 amino acids: CASSSAGLDEQFF. The CDR3 coding sequence is TGTGCCAGCAGCTCGGCAGGGTTGGATGAGCAGTTCTTC. This chain uses TRBV5-4 with TRBJ2-1; maybe TRBD1 (5 bases). This CDR3 is 13 amino acids long. Germline V gene lookup returns CDR1 SGHNT and CDR2 YYREEE (reference sequence). Trimming stripped 3 bases from V and 8 bases from J, with 12 bases between.

The rearrangement links TRBV7-2 to TRBJ2-1, with D possibly TRBD1 on 5 matching bases. Looked up from germline, CDR1 is SGHTA and CDR2 is FQGNSA. The CDR3 covers 14 residues. V lost 1 base to trimming and J lost 10 bases, with 14 bases between them. The CDR3 bases are TGTGCCAGCAGCTTAGTCGTAGGGGTGGACGAGCAGTTCTTC. This sequence encodes CASSLVVGVDEQFF.

The V call is TRBV4-1, the J call TRBJ2-7; no firm D call. CDR1 MGHRA and CDR2 YSYEKL come from the germline V gene. The V gene lost 2 bases and the J gene lost 6 bases, with 11 bases spanning the gap. The CDR3 is 13 amino acids. The CDR3 spells CASSQIFWAEQYF. The CDR3 DNA follows: TGCGCCAGCAGCCAAATCTTCTGGGCCGAGCAGTACTTC.

The rearrangement links TRBV7-3 to TRBJ2-7, with no clear D. The V gene lost 2 bases and the J gene lost 1 base, with 9 bases spanning the gap. This CDR3 is 14 amino acids long. The germline V gene has CDR1 SGHTA and CDR2 FQGTGA. The CDR3: CASSLGRNSYEQYF. Here the CDR3 DNA reads TGTGCCAGCAGCTTAGGCAGAAATTCCTACGAGCAGTACTTC.

The chain is built from TRBV28 and TRBJ2-3, with TRBD1 identical over 7 bases. This CDR3 has 15 amino acids. From germline, CDR1 is MDHEN and CDR2 SYDVKM. V gave up 8 bases and J gave up 4 bases; unmatched junction bases: 12. DNA for the CDR3: TGTGCCAGCGGTGTAGGGACAGTCTCCCCAGATACGCAGTATTTT. This codes for CASGVGTVSPDTQYF.

CDR3 sequence reads: CASSLVPLASGRVEQFF. The CDR3 DNA reads as TGTGCCAGCAGCTTAGTCCCCCTGGCTAGCGGGAGGGTTGAGCAGTTCTTC. The genes are TRBV7-2 and TRBJ2-1; 12 bases map to TRBD2. The CDR3 consists of 17 residues. CDR1 and CDR2 (germline): SGHTA, FQGNSA. Losses at the gene ends were 1 base for V and 9 bases for J; bases not matched to a gene: 10.

The J gene is TRBJ1-4, the V gene TRBV19; D gene unclear. The CDR3 loop spans 11 amino acids. Germline CDR1 and CDR2: LNHDA and SQIVND (reference sequence). V was trimmed by 7 bases and J by 5 bases, leaving 5 bases between them. DNA for the CDR3: TGTGCCAGTAAGAGGAATGAAAAACTGTTTTTT. It specifies CASKRNEKLFF.

This chain uses TRBV11-3 with TRBJ2-1; 8 positions match TRBD2. After removal of 5 bases from V and 2 bases from J, the junction contained 14 bases not matched to a gene. CDR1 SGHNT and CDR2 YENEEA come from the germline V gene. The CDR3 spans 18 residues. The CDR3 region is CASSPVGIAGFTYNEQFF. In DNA form, the CDR3 reads TGTGCCAGCAGCCCCGTCGGGATAGCGGGATTTACCTACAATGAGCAGTTCTTC.

The V gene is TRBV30, the J gene TRBJ2-1; D is possibly TRBD2 (6 bases). Germline V gene data show CDR1 as GTSNPN and CDR2 as SVGIG (reference sequence). V was shortened by 0 bases and J by 7 bases, with 13 bases between the two germline ends. This CDR3 is 14 amino acids long. The CDR3 DNA sequence: TGTGCCTGGAGTGTTATGTACGGAGGGAATGAGCAGTTCTTC. It yields the protein CAWSVMYGGNEQFF.

V gene TRBV5-1 combines with J gene TRBJ2-5; 8 nucleotides line up with TRBD1. Unmatched junction bases numbered 6, after V lost 6 bases and J lost 5 bases. Germline V gene lookup returns CDR1 SGHRS and CDR2 YFSETQ. This CDR3 spans 13 amino acids. The chain's CDR3 is CASTGGSGETQYF. The CDR3 region has the DNA TGCGCCAGCACAGGGGGCTCGGGGGAGACCCAGTACTTC.

This clone has only a few counts. The rearrangement links TRBV2 to TRBJ1-2; 7 bases are a match to TRBD1. Losses at the gene ends were 6 bases for V and 7 bases for J; bases not matched to a gene: 8. This CDR3 region has 13 residues. The germline gives CDR1 SNHLY, CDR2 FYNNEI. The CDR3 region has the DNA TGTGCCAGCAGGTCGCTGACAGGGCCTGGCTACACCTTC. This gives the protein CASRSLTGPGYTF.

This clone turned up a few times. J is TRBJ2-7 and V is TRBV7-9; D may be TRBD1 (6 bases). The germline V gene encodes CDR1 SEHNR and CDR2 FQNEAQ (reference sequence). CDR3 length: 14 amino acids. The V end was cut by 6 bases, the J end by 1 base, with 13 bases between. In DNA, the CDR3 is TGTGCCAGCAGGGGGGCCACGGGATCCTACGAGCAGTACTTC. Protein product: CASRGATGSYEQYF.

This clone was seen a few times. This chain uses TRBV10-3 with TRBJ1-1; D ambiguous. The germline V gene has CDR1 ENHRY and CDR2 SYGVKD. Trimming stripped 2 bases from V and 4 bases from J, with 14 bases between. The CDR3 totals 15 residues. CDR3 DNA sequence: TGTGCCATCAGTGAGGATCCAGACGAGGCCACTGAAGCTTTCTTT. It specifies CAISEDPDEATEAFF.

The chain recombines TRBV19 with TRBJ2-1; D is perhaps TRBD2 (5 bases). The CDR3 runs 17 residues. V was shortened by 5 bases and J by 1 base, with 18 bases between the two germline ends. The germline CDR1 and CDR2 sequences are LNHDA and SQIVND (reference sequence). CDR3 nucleotides: TGTGCCAGTAGTGTAACTGTAGTGAGGGTATCCTACAATGAGCAGTTCTTC. It codes for CASSVTVVRVSYNEQFF.

The J gene is TRBJ2-1, the V gene TRBV4-2, with 7 bases that match TRBD1. Germline CDR1 reads LGHNA; CDR2 reads YNFKEQ. This CDR3 is built from 12 residues. With 0 bases clipped from V and 12 bases from J, the junction kept 2 bases outside the gene matches. CDR3 bases: TGTGCCAGCAGCCAAGACCGGACAGGGCAGTTCTTC. Protein product: CASSQDRTGQFF.

The chain combines TRBV7-8 with TRBJ2-7, with TRBD2 identical over 9 bases. Per germline, CDR1 SGHVS and CDR2 FQNEAQ. With 1 base clipped from V and 0 bases from J, the junction kept 4 bases outside the gene matches. This CDR3 is built from 16 residues. CDR3 DNA sequence: TGTGCCAGCAGCTTAGATTTTAGCGGGAGCTCCTACGAGCAGTACTTC. Residues: CASSLDFSGSSYEQYF.

The chain has TRBV28 and TRBJ2-2; possibly TRBD1 for D (5 bases). V lost 5 bases and J 6 bases, leaving 10 bases between the germline ends. The CDR3 has 13 amino acids. CDR1 is MDHEN and CDR2 is SYDVKM in the germline V gene. DNA of the CDR3: TGTGCCAGCAGTCCACCACAGGCCGGGGAGCTGTTTTTT. This codes for CASSPPQAGELFF.

This clone was seen just once. The chain recombines TRBV27 with TRBJ1-1, with 9 bases lining up with TRBD1. This CDR3 comprises 14 residues. Per the germline V gene, CDR1 is MNHEY and CDR2 is SMNVEV (reference sequence). V was clipped by 5 bases and J by 4 bases; unmatched bases: 5. The CDR3 reads CASSRPGQGTEAFF. CDR3 DNA: TGTGCCAGCAGTCGACCGGGACAGGGCACTGAAGCTTTCTTT.

The chain is built from TRBV6-5 and TRBJ2-3; D uncertain. V was clipped by 0 bases and J by 4 bases, with 11 bases between them. Per germline, CDR1 MNHEY and CDR2 SVGAGI. This CDR3 contains 15 residues. CDR3 nucleotide sequence: TGTGCCAGCAGTTACTCGTCTAGTTTTGCAGATACGCAGTATTTT. Its translation: CASSYSSSFADTQYF.

The rearrangement uses TRBV5-8 and TRBJ1-2, with D unclear. This CDR3 has 14 amino acids. CDR1 SGHTS and CDR2 YDEGEE come from the germline V gene. V shed 0 bases and J shed 6 bases, with 12 bases lying between them. The CDR3 sequence is CASSLGEGGHGYTF. Written as DNA, the CDR3 is TGTGCCAGCAGCTTGGGCGAGGGAGGCCATGGCTACACCTTC. The variable domain in full, completed from reference TRBV5-8 and TRBJ1-2, reads EAGVTQSPTHLIKTRGQQATLRCSPISGHTSVYWYQQALGLGLQFLLWYDEGEERNRGNFPPRFSGRQFPNYSSELNVNALELEDSALYLCASSLGEGGHGYTFGSGTRLTVV.